This TCR beta chain derives from a study of T cells in Graves' hyperthyroidism and ophthalmopathy. Study-level background: Staff took peripheral blood when the initial diagnosis was made, before any treatment began.

Study-level findings and limits: Ophthalmopathy prediction by the model preceded onset by a median about 6 months.

This clonotype showed up many times. The antigen remains undetermined. Absence of ophthalmopathy progression within 18 months defined stable Graves' hyperthyroidism. Amplified TCR beta CDR3 regions came from RNA transcripts. A first-round RT-PCR of the TCR CDR3 used the HTBI primer set. TCRdb redid the calling of the multiplex PCR reads with MiXCR, one entry per CDR3 protein. The sample lists approximately 640,000 distinct CDR3 sequences; roughly 17% were seen once. Unmatched junction bases numbered 3, after V lost 7 bases and J lost 0 bases. The CDR3 length is 14 residues. CDR1 is SGHRS and CDR2 is YFSETQ in the germline V gene.

The rearrangement uses TRBV5-1 and TRBJ2-2; TRBD2 aligns across 7 bases. The receptor comes from a man in his forties or fifties with Graves' hyperthyroidism. Sequenced: blood. The CDR3 nucleotides read TGCGCCAGCGAGCGGGATCCGAACACCGGGGAGCTGTTTTTT. It codes for CASERDPNTGELFF.